This TCR beta chain came from a study of control samples from healthy donors and cancer patients. Produced via immunoSEQ multiplex PCR; TCRdb's table is partial and in-frame only. The sample carries roughly 100,000 clones, around 88% recorded once. This CDR3 is 13 amino acids long. CDR1 is SEHNR and CDR2 is FQNEAQ in the germline V gene (reference sequence). J was trimmed by 6 bases and V by 5 bases; bases with no gene match: 6. V is TRBV7-9 and J is TRBJ2-7; 8 bases fit TRBD2. Sequencing input: blood. The receptor was derived from a man aged 30 to 39 in good health. The CDR3 sequence is CASSGTSQVEQYF. In DNA form, the CDR3 reads TGTGCCAGCAGCGGGACTAGTCAGGTCGAGCAGTACTTC.